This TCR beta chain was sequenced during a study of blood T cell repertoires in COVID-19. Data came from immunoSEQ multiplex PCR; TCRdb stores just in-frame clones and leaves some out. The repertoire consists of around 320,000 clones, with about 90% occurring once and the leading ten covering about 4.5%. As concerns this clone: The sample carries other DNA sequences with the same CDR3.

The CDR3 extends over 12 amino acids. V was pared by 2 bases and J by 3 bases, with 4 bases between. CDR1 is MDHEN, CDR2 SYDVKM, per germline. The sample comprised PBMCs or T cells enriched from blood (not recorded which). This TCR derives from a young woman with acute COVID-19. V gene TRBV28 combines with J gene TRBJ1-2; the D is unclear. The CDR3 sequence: CASSLEDYGYTF. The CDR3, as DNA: TGTGCCAGCAGTTTAGAGGACTATGGCTACACCTTC.